These 28 T cell receptor beta chains were all obtained from the same sample, sequenced in a study of T cell clones after liver transplantation. Assay: immunoSEQ multiplex PCR; the TCRdb copy retains only in-frame clones and omits some. The sample shows more than 95,000 clones, more than 75% of them seen only once. Here the sequenced sample was CD4+ T cells from blood, taken before liver transplant. These receptor sequences come from a human donor who received a liver transplant.

This chain connects TRBV27 to TRBJ2-1; D may match TRBD1 or TRBD2 (7 bases each). This CDR3 is built from 15 residues. CDR1 and CDR2 (germline): MNHEY, SMNVEV (reference sequence). V was cut by 8 bases and J by 3 bases, with 17 bases left in between. The CDR3 reads CASPAGQFGYNEQFF. Here the CDR3 DNA reads TGTGCCAGCCCAGCGGGACAGTTTGGCTACAATGAGCAGTTCTTC.

This chain connects TRBV7-2 to TRBJ2-1; 7 positions agree with TRBD2. The germline gives CDR1 SGHTA, CDR2 FQGNSA. This CDR3 contains 15 residues. V lost 2 bases and J lost 1; bases outside the gene matches: 2. Here the CDR3 reads CASSLSGLSYNEQFF. The CDR3 nucleotides are TGTGCCAGCAGCTTATCGGGACTATCCTACAATGAGCAGTTCTTC.

This clone occurred once. This chain uses TRBV18 with TRBJ2-7, with 9 bases aligning to TRBD1. This CDR3 contains 15 residues. Germline CDR1 KGHSH, CDR2 LQKENI. J gave up 5 bases and V 3 bases, and 8 bases lay outside the gene matches. The CDR3 spells CASSPGTGRLDEQYF. The CDR3 coding sequence is TGTGCCAGCTCACCCGGGACAGGGAGGCTTGACGAGCAGTACTTC. Full variable domain (remainder filled in from reference TRBV18 and TRBJ2-7): NAGVMQNPRHLVRRRGQEARLRCSPMKGHSHVYWYRQLPEEGLKFMVYLQKENIIDESGMPKERFSAEFPKEGPSILRIQQVVRGDSAAYFCASSPGTGRLDEQYFGPGTRLTVT.

This chain joins TRBV11-2 and TRBJ1-2, with no clear D. The CDR3 runs to 18 residues. Deletions cut 1 base from V and 2 bases from J, with 20 bases between. The germline V gene has CDR1 SGHAT and CDR2 FQNNGV. DNA of the CDR3: TGTGCCAGCAGCTTAGGAATGACTAGGCTTAGTGAGAACTATGGCTACACCTTC. Its translation: CASSLGMTRLSENYGYTF.

V gene TRBV27 combines with J gene TRBJ1-1; D call uncertain. This CDR3 is 13 amino acids long. Between the trimmed V and J ends, which lost 3 bases and 5 bases, there was a span of 10 bases. Germline assignment: CDR1 MNHEY and CDR2 SMNVEV (reference sequence). Here the CDR3 DNA reads TGTGCCAGCAGTTTGGATTCCGTGACTGAAGCTTTCTTT. It codes for CASSLDSVTEAFF.

The chain has TRBV4-1 and TRBJ2-7; 13 bases line up with TRBD2. The J segment lost 2 bases and the V segment lost 1 base, leaving 8 bases of the junction unmatched. Germline CDR1 MGHRA, CDR2 YSYEKL. This CDR3 has 18 residues. CDR3 region: CASSQAPMTSGRTYEQYF. The CDR3 region has the DNA TGCGCCAGCAGCCAAGCCCCGATGACTAGCGGGAGGACCTACGAGCAGTACTTC.

This clone was seen just once. V usage is TRBV9 and J usage is TRBJ2-5; D might be TRBD1 (7 bases). The CDR3 length is 16 residues. Trimming removed 0 bases at V and 5 bases at J, with 17 bases between. Germline V gives CDR1 SGDLS, CDR2 YYNGEE. CDR3 nucleotide sequence: TGTGCCAGCAGCGTAGCTGGGCAGGGGGGTAGGGAGACCCAGTACTTC. Translating gives CASSVAGQGGRETQYF.

This clone has just a few counts. CDR3 loop: CSVVRREGSGNTIYF. Written as DNA, the CDR3 is TGCAGCGTTGTACGCAGGGAAGGCTCTGGAAACACCATATATTTT. The chain links TRBV29-1 to TRBJ1-3, with D possibly matching TRBD1 (5 bases). The CDR3 is made up of 15 amino acids. The germline V gene has CDR1 SQVTM and CDR2 ANQGSEA. The V end was cut by 4 bases, the J end by 0 bases, with 13 bases between. The full variable domain, rest sourced from reference TRBV29-1 and TRBJ1-3, is SAVISQKPSRDICQRGTSLTIQCQVDSQVTMMFWYRQQPGQSLTLIATANQGSEATYESGFVIDKFPISRPNLTFSTLTVSNMSPEDSSIYLCSVVRREGSGNTIYFGEGSWLTVV.

V and J are TRBV4-1 and TRBJ1-6; 9 bases agree with TRBD1. This CDR3 spans 15 amino acids. The J segment lost 8 bases and the V segment lost 4 bases, leaving 6 bases of the junction unmatched. Germline V gives CDR1 MGHRA, CDR2 YSYEKL. The CDR3 DNA reads TGCGCCAGCAGCCCGGGACAGGGACTCCATTCACCCCTCCACTTT. It translates to CASSPGQGLHSPLHF.

V gene TRBV19 combines with J gene TRBJ2-2; unclear D gene. Deletions cut 4 bases from V and 4 bases from J, with 13 bases between. Germline CDR1 and CDR2: LNHDA and SQIVND (reference sequence). The CDR3 loop spans 15 amino acids. In DNA, the CDR3 is TGTGCCAGTAGTAAAGGGTTTGTGCTCACCGGGGAGCTGTTTTTT. Its protein product is CASSKGFVLTGELFF.

The chain joins TRBV10-3 to TRBJ2-2; possible D gene TRBD2, 5 bases. Deletions cut 7 bases from V and 2 bases from J, with 11 bases between. The CDR3 consists of 14 residues. From germline, CDR1 is ENHRY and CDR2 SYGVKD. Here the CDR3 reads CAITSTGNTGELFF. The DNA for the CDR3 is TGTGCCATCACGAGCACGGGAAACACCGGGGAGCTGTTTTTT.

Here the CDR3 reads CAWSGSNYEQYF. CDR3 in DNA: TGTGCCTGGAGTGGATCGAACTACGAGCAGTACTTC. This sequence joins TRBV30 and TRBJ2-7, with unresolved D. Germline CDR1 and CDR2: GTSNPN and SVGIG (reference sequence). The CDR3 consists of 12 residues. Trimming took off 1 base at V and 3 bases at J, with 7 bases between the two ends.

This chain uses TRBV19 with TRBJ2-7; D possibly corresponds to TRBD2 (5 bases). V was shortened by 6 bases and J by 2 bases, with 11 bases between the two germline ends. There are 13 residues in the CDR3. Germline lookup yields CDR1 LNHDA and CDR2 SQIVND (reference sequence). CDR3 DNA sequence: TGTGCCAGTAGCCCAGGAGGCCCCTACGAGCAGTACTTC. It codes for CASSPGGPYEQYF.

This chain joins TRBV16 and TRBJ1-6; D gene uncertain. The germline V gene encodes CDR1 KGHSY and CDR2 FQNENV. V was clipped by 4 bases and J by 5 bases, with 6 bases between them. The CDR3 consists of 13 residues. Here the CDR3 DNA reads TGTGCCAGCAGCCCTCTTAATAATTCACCCCTCCACTTT. It encodes CASSPLNNSPLHF.

This clone was counted a single time. The gene calls are TRBV19 and TRBJ2-6; unclear D gene. The V end lost 5 bases, the J end lost 1 base, and 12 bases lay between the germline ends. This CDR3 comprises 16 residues. CDR1 and CDR2 from the germline V gene are LNHDA and SQIVND (reference sequence). The CDR3: CASSLTLPSGANVLTF. CDR3 sequence (DNA): TGTGCCAGTAGTCTCACGTTGCCTTCTGGGGCCAACGTCCTGACTTTC. Full variable domain (rest looked up from reference TRBV19 and TRBJ2-6): DGGITQSPKYLFRKEGQNVTLSCEQNLNHDAMYWYRQDPGQGLRLIYYSQIVNDFQKGDIAEGYSVSREKKESFPLTVTSAQKNPTAFYLCASSLTLPSGANVLTFGAGSRLTVL.

This clone has a single count. The chain recombines TRBV11-2 with TRBJ2-1; no definite D call. In germline, CDR1 is SGHAT, CDR2 FQNNGV. The ends were cut back, 4 bases at V and 4 bases at J, with 11 bases in the middle. There are 14 residues in the CDR3. The CDR3, as DNA: TGTGCCAGCAGCTCCCTCGCTGGGTACAATGAGCAGTTCTTC. Translating gives CASSSLAGYNEQFF.

V usage is TRBV7-2 and J usage is TRBJ1-5; D gene unclear. The CDR3 has 15 amino acids. Germline V gives CDR1 SGHTA, CDR2 FQGNSA. V lost 5 bases, J lost 3 bases, and 14 bases lay in between. The CDR3 nucleotides read TGTGCCAGCAGCCCAGACGGAACCATCAATCAGCCCCAGCATTTT. The encoded protein is CASSPDGTINQPQHF.

The chain is built from TRBV27 and TRBJ1-5; perhaps TRBD1 as D (5 bases). V lost 6 bases, J lost 3 bases, and 18 bases lay in between. Germline-derived CDR1 and CDR2 are MNHEY and SMNVEV (reference sequence). This CDR3 is 16 amino acids long. The CDR3 loop is CASSPVGHLFNQPQHF. In nucleotides, the CDR3 is TGTGCCAGCAGCCCCGTAGGACATCTCTTCAATCAGCCCCAGCATTTT.

This sequence joins TRBV6-1 and TRBJ2-2; 11 bases align to TRBD2. The CDR3 totals 14 residues. In germline, CDR1 is MNHNS, CDR2 SASEGT. V dropped 7 bases and J dropped 5; count of bases not matched to a gene: 3. The DNA of the CDR3 is TGTGCCAGCAAGGGACTAGCGGAGACCGGGGAGCTGTTTTTT. As protein: CASKGLAETGELFF.

This clone has a single count. The chain combines TRBV25-1 with TRBJ2-5; D is undetermined. Trimming left V 1 base short and J 3 bases short, with 9 bases between. This CDR3 is built from 14 residues. Germline lookup yields CDR1 MGHDK and CDR2 SYGVNS. CDR3 region: CASSESKGKETQYF. The CDR3 bases are TGTGCCAGCAGTGAATCTAAGGGCAAAGAGACCCAGTACTTC.

The CDR3: CASSPTMGEQDTEAFF. In DNA, the CDR3 is TGTGCCAGCTCACCAACAATGGGGGAACAGGACACTGAAGCTTTCTTT. The chain has TRBV18 and TRBJ1-1, with D possibly matching TRBD1 (5 bases). Germline CDR1 reads KGHSH; CDR2 reads LQKENI. The CDR3 runs 16 residues. The ends were cut back, 2 bases at V and 3 bases at J, with 16 bases in the middle.

Only one count was recorded for this clone. This sequence joins TRBV5-6 and TRBJ2-3; D remains unclear. Trimming pared 4 bases from V and 7 bases from J, leaving 10 bases between. The CDR3 is 12 residues long. CDR1 is SGHDT and CDR2 is YYEEEE in the germline V gene. CDR3 region: CASSADRYTQYF. CDR3 in DNA: TGTGCCAGCAGCGCTGACCGCTATACGCAGTATTTT.

This clone has just a few counts. The CDR3 loop reads CASSGSGTGSEKLFF. The DNA for the CDR3 is TGCGCCAGCAGCGGAAGTGGGACAGGGTCTGAAAAACTGTTTTTT. The chain links TRBV4-1 to TRBJ1-4; TRBD1 agrees at 9 bases. Germline V gene lookup returns CDR1 MGHRA and CDR2 YSYEKL. Unmatched junction bases numbered 8, after V lost 5 bases and J lost 7 bases. The CDR3 is 15 residues long.

The chain links TRBV7-8 to TRBJ1-5, with 9 nucleotides matching TRBD1. The CDR3 sequence is 17 residues long. Germline values: CDR1 SGHVS, CDR2 FQNEAQ. The V segment lost 0 bases and the J segment 1 base; nucleotides outside the gene matches: 4. CDR3 nucleotide sequence: TGTGCCAGCAGCTTAGCGCAACAGGGGGCGAGCAATCAGCCCCAGCATTTT. This sequence encodes CASSLAQQGASNQPQHF.

The CDR3 DNA follows: TGTGCCAGCAGCTTAGCCGAGAGCGCGGGGAGGAGGGCCCAGTACTTC. Its translation is CASSLAESAGRRAQYF. The chain links TRBV7-8 to TRBJ2-5, with TRBD2 as a possible D gene (6 bases). There are 16 residues in the CDR3. The V and J ends lost 0 bases and 9 bases respectively, with 20 bases between them. Germline assignment: CDR1 SGHVS and CDR2 FQNEAQ.

The V call is TRBV6-5, the J call TRBJ2-3; D remains ambiguous. This CDR3 region has 14 residues. CDR1 MNHEY and CDR2 SVGAGI come from the germline V gene. V lost 7 bases and J lost 1, with 12 bases in between. Here the CDR3 reads CASTAARGTDTQYF. The CDR3 nucleotides read TGTGCCAGCACCGCGGCACGCGGCACAGATACGCAGTATTTT.

Only a few counts were recorded for this clone. This chain links TRBV7-8 with TRBJ2-5; perhaps TRBD2 as D (7 bases). The CDR3 contains 13 residues. V dropped 6 bases and J dropped 5 bases, with 13 bases sitting between them. The V gene's germline CDR1 is SGHVS and CDR2 FQNEAQ. This CDR3 is CASSWRGRETQYF. CDR3 in DNA: TGTGCCAGCAGTTGGCGGGGGCGGGAGACCCAGTACTTC.

This clone was recorded once. The rearrangement joins TRBV2 to TRBJ2-5; D remains ambiguous. V lost 6 bases and J 5 bases, leaving 7 bases between the germline ends. Germline lookup yields CDR1 SNHLY and CDR2 FYNNEI. The CDR3 is 11 residues long. The CDR3 loop reads CASSQMETQYF. DNA for the CDR3: TGTGCCAGCAGCCAGATGGAGACCCAGTACTTC.